The 5 T cell receptor beta chains below all came from one sample that was sequenced in a study of control samples from healthy donors and cancer patients. Some clones are missing from TCRdb's copy, which holds only in-frame ones; the method was immunoSEQ multiplex PCR. The sample comprises approximately 140,000 clones, approximately 93% of which are singletons, and about 5.8% rests with the top ten. Material for sequencing was blood. The origin of the receptors is a man between 18 and 29 years old in good health.

The rearrangement links TRBV7-2 to TRBJ2-7, with 13 bases lining up with TRBD2. Unmatched junction bases numbered 8, after V lost 3 bases and J lost 6 bases. The CDR3 has 16 amino acids. Germline V gives CDR1 SGHTA, CDR2 FQGNSA. The CDR3 DNA is TGTGCCAGCAGCTTCGGACTAGCGGGAGTTCCTGGCGAGCAGTACTTC. The encoded protein is CASSFGLAGVPGEQYF.

The V call is TRBV28, the J call TRBJ1-2, with a possible D match to TRBD1 (5 bases). CDR1 and CDR2 (germline): MDHEN, SYDVKM. V lost 8 bases, J lost 5 bases, and 18 bases lay in between. The CDR3 has 14 amino acids. The CDR3, as DNA: TGTGCCAGCGGCCTCGTGGGGCAGGAATATGGCTACACCTTC. Amino acid sequence: CASGLVGQEYGYTF.

The chain links TRBV6-5 to TRBJ1-1; D perhaps matches TRBD1 (6 bases). The CDR3 extends over 12 amino acids. With 0 bases removed from V and 10 bases from J, the gap between germline ends came to 9 bases. From germline, CDR1 is MNHEY and CDR2 SVGAGI. CDR3 sequence (DNA): TGTGCCAGCAGTTACTCTGACAGGCCAGCTTTCTTT. Protein sequence: CASSYSDRPAFF.

The J gene is TRBJ2-1, the V gene TRBV7-6; TRBD2 matches 10 bases. This CDR3 has 18 residues. Germline V gene lookup returns CDR1 SGHVS and CDR2 FNYEAQ. Trimming removed 2 bases from V and 0 bases from J; junction bases left unmatched: 7. The CDR3 sequence: CASSLRIAGGHSYNEQFF. The DNA for the CDR3 is TGTGCCAGCAGCTTACGGATAGCGGGGGGACACTCCTACAATGAGCAGTTCTTC. Supplemented by reference TRBV7-6 and TRBJ2-1, the full variable domain reads GAGVSQSPRYKVTKRGQDVALRCDPISGHVSLYWYRQALGQGPEFLTYFNYEAQQDKSGLPNDRFSAERPEGSISTLTIQRTEQRDSAMYRCASSLRIAGGHSYNEQFFGPGTRLTVL.

The table lists this clone with a count of one. The rearrangement links TRBV27 to TRBJ2-7; D gene unclear. The germline V gene encodes CDR1 MNHEY and CDR2 SMNVEV (reference sequence). V shed 6 bases and J shed 0 bases, with 15 bases lying between them. The CDR3 covers 15 residues. The CDR3 DNA is TGTGCCAGCAGCATAGTGTCCCTTCCCTCCTACGAGCAGTACTTC. It translates to CASSIVSLPSYEQYF.